This T cell receptor (beta chain) was sequenced during a study of tumor and adjacent non-tumor tissue in lung cancer. Study summary: The cohort had about a dozen adenocarcinoma, 2 squamous cell and 1 small cell patients. Some 3.9 million productive TCRbeta reads were obtained per sample on average. Study results and limitations: Significantly higher TCR diversity was found in tumor than normal lung.

A modified ARM-PCR protocol with three rounds of nested PCR amplified TCRbeta. TCRdb itself ran the multiplex PCR reads through MiXCR, one entry per CDR3 protein. In the table there are 55,000 to 65,000 distinct CDR3 sequences, 61% of which are singletons. The template was RNA from unsorted bulk tissue. The normal lung tissue was taken more than 3 cm from the tumor edge. Chemotherapy-naive patients with new lung cancer underwent thoracic surgery in China, August–late 2014. This clonotype was counted many times. The target antigen is unknown. The V end lost 4 bases, the J end lost 0 bases, and 11 bases lay between the germline ends. CDR1 is SGHTS, CDR2 YDEGEE, per germline. The CDR3 runs to 15 residues.

The receptor was derived from a man in his 70s with non-small cell lung cancer. The sequenced material came from distant non-tumor lung tissue. V gene TRBV5-8 combines with J gene TRBJ1-5; D ambiguous. The CDR3 protein is CASSEDVISNQPQHF. For the CDR3, the DNA is TGTGCCAGCAGCGAGGACGTTATTAGCAATCAGCCCCAGCATTTT.